The rows below give T cell receptor beta chains drawn from one sample of a study of a mutant IDH1 vaccine in newly diagnosed glioma. Assay: immunoSEQ multiplex PCR; the TCRdb copy retains only in-frame clones and omits some. The sample consists of 35,000 to 40,000 clones, just under 95% of them appearing once. The specimen was PBMCs, collected from a glioma patient treated with radiotherapy, temozolomide or both. The receptors were gathered from a man younger than 35 with glioma. Each CDR3 is given with its conserved first and last residue. D genes are given only for firm matches. A clone size is listed for some rows: how often the clone was seen (once, few, many), or a class if it is expanded.

clone size | D gene | J gene | V gene | CDR3 protein | CDR3 DNA
NA | NA | TRBJ2-1 | TRBV30 | CAWSRRGSYNEQFF | TGTGCCTGGAGTCGCCGGGGCTCCTACAATGAGCAGTTCTTC
NA | NA | TRBJ1-1 | TRBV27 | CASSRDQNTEAFF | TGTGCCAGCAGTAGGGATCAGAACACTGAAGCTTTCTTT
once | TRBD1 | TRBJ2-2 | TRBV5-1 | CASSQDRRLNTGELFF | TGCGCCAGCAGCCAGGACAGGCGCCTGAACACCGGGGAGCTGTTTTTT
once | NA | TRBJ1-5 | TRBV6-5 | CASSYRVGQPQHF | TGTGCCAGCAGTTACAGGGTCGGTCAGCCCCAGCATTTT
NA | NA | TRBJ2-2 | TRBV4-3 | CASSLRRDNTGELFF | TGCGCCAGCAGCCTTCGGCGGGACAACACCGGGGAGCTGTTTTTT
NA | TRBD1 | TRBJ1-4 | TRBV30 | CAWSVGTGGNEKLFF | TGTGCCTGGAGTGTAGGGACAGGGGGCAATGAAAAACTGTTTTTT
NA | TRBD1 | TRBJ2-1 | TRBV19 | CASSMAGGDYNEQFF | TGTGCCAGTAGTATGGCAGGGGGAGATTACAATGAGCAGTTCTTC
NA | NA | TRBJ2-2 | TRBV7-2 | CASSLSYSGRATGELFF | TGTGCCAGCAGCTTAAGTTATTCTGGCCGGGCCACCGGGGAGCTGTTTTTT
NA | NA | TRBJ2-3 | TRBV5-1 | CASSFEGGYTDTQYF | TGCGCCAGCAGCTTCGAGGGAGGTTACACAGATACGCAGTATTTT
NA | TRBD2 | TRBJ2-7 | TRBV5-1 | CASSLGGLAAYEQYF | TGCGCCAGCAGCTTGGGCGGACTAGCGGCTTACGAGCAGTACTTC
NA | NA | TRBJ1-2 | TRBV5-8 | CASSFRGYGYTF | TGTGCCAGCAGCTTTAGGGGCTATGGCTACACCTTC
NA | NA | TRBJ1-4 | TRBV5-1 | CASSLGGRPNEKLFF | TGCGCCAGCAGCTTGGGGGGCAGGCCTAATGAAAAACTGTTTTTT
once | TRBD1 | TRBJ1-1 | TRBV15 | CATSRLQGGTEAFF | TGTGCCACCAGCAGGTTGCAGGGGGGGACTGAAGCTTTCTTT
NA | NA | TRBJ2-7 | TRBV7-3 | CASSPGDSYERYF | TGTGCCAGCAGCCCTGGGGACTCCTACGAGCGGTACTTC
NA | NA | TRBJ2-1 | TRBV5-1 | CASSLEGVYNEQFF | TGCGCCAGCAGCTTGGAGGGAGTCTACAATGAGCAGTTCTTC
NA | NA | TRBJ1-1 | TRBV2 | CASLNTEAFF | TGTGCCAGCTTGAACACTGAAGCTTTCTTT
NA | TRBD1 | TRBJ1-5 | TRBV30 | CAWSPTGDYSNQPQHF | TGTGCCTGGAGTCCGACAGGGGACTATAGCAATCAGCCCCAGCATTTT
NA | NA | TRBJ1-2 | TRBV6-9 | CASSSREVGYTF | TGTGCCAGCAGTTCCAGGGAGGTTGGCTACACCTTC
once | TRBD2 | TRBJ2-5 | TRBV2 | CASSPGTSGRRYQETQYF | TGTGCCAGCAGTCCCGGGACTAGCGGGAGGAGGTACCAAGAGACCCAGTACTTC
NA | TRBD1 | TRBJ1-5 | TRBV7-9 | CASSRDRADQPQHF | TGTGCCAGCAGCCGGGACAGGGCAGATCAGCCCCAGCATTTT
NA | TRBD1 | TRBJ2-5 | TRBV2 | CASSEVATGEETQYF | TGTGCCAGCAGTGAAGTCGCGACAGGGGAAGAGACCCAGTACTTC
NA | TRBD2 | TRBJ2-1 | TRBV4-2 | CASSQEPGLALNNEQFF | TGTGCCAGCAGCCAAGAACCGGGACTAGCGTTAAACAATGAGCAGTTCTTC
NA | NA | TRBJ1-1 | TRBV4-1 | CASSQEPSAVNTEAFF | TGCGCCAGCAGCCAAGAGCCGAGTGCGGTGAACACTGAAGCTTTCTTT
NA | TRBD2 | TRBJ2-3 | TRBV7-2 | CASSIGLARTDTQYF | TGTGCCAGCAGCATTGGACTAGCGCGCACAGATACGCAGTATTTT
NA | NA | TRBJ1-2 | TRBV7-9 | CASSSPTYGYTF | TGTGCCAGCAGCTCCCCGACCTATGGCTACACCTTC
NA | NA | TRBJ2-7 | TRBV7-2 | CASSLGADTYEQYF | TGTGCCAGCAGCTTAGGGGCAGATACCTACGAGCAGTACTTC
NA | TRBD2 | TRBJ2-1 | TRBV2 | CASSERGRAGHEQFF | TGTGCCAGCAGTGAACGCGGGAGGGCGGGGCATGAGCAGTTCTTC
NA | TRBD1 | TRBJ2-7 | TRBV7-2 | CASSLEGTGTEQYF | TGTGCCAGCAGCTTAGAAGGGACAGGGACCGAGCAGTACTTC
NA | TRBD1 | TRBJ2-1 | TRBV2 | CASSPATGGSEQFF | TGTGCCAGCAGTCCAGCCACAGGGGGCAGTGAGCAGTTCTTC
NA | NA | TRBJ1-1 | TRBV6-5 | CASSYGQATNTEAFF | TGTGCCAGCAGTTATGGGCAGGCGACGAACACTGAAGCTTTCTTT
NA | NA | TRBJ1-1 | TRBV19 | CASSIGGRTNTEAFF | TGTGCCAGTAGTATCGGCGGCAGAACGAACACTGAAGCTTTCTTT
NA | NA | TRBJ2-2 | TRBV5-5 | CASSPRDTGELFF | TGTGCCAGCAGCCCCCGGGACACCGGGGAGCTGTTTTTT
NA | NA | TRBJ2-2 | TRBV14 | CASSDYTGELFF | TGTGCCAGCAGCGATTACACCGGGGAGCTGTTTTTT
NA | NA | TRBJ2-5 | TRBV6-1 | CASTSDTDQETQYF | TGTGCCAGCACCTCGGACACCGACCAAGAGACCCAGTACTTC
NA | TRBD1 | TRBJ1-3 | TRBV28 | CASSLPTGDGNTIYF | TGTGCCAGCAGTCTTCCGACAGGGGACGGAAACACCATATATTTT
NA | NA | TRBJ1-1 | TRBV4-3 | CASSQDEYGDTEAFF | TGCGCCAGCAGCCAAGACGAGTACGGGGACACTGAAGCTTTCTTT
NA | NA | TRBJ2-1 | TRBV2 | CASRDGQGPFNEQFF | TGTGCCAGCAGGGACGGACAAGGACCGTTTAATGAGCAGTTCTTC
NA | NA | TRBJ1-2 | TRBV6-1 | CASGRINYGYTF | TGTGCCAGCGGTCGGATTAACTATGGCTACACCTTC
NA | NA | TRBJ2-1 | TRBV4-1 | CASSQDPALLDEQFF | TGCGCCAGCAGCCAAGACCCAGCCCTACTGGATGAGCAGTTCTTC
NA | NA | TRBJ2-7 | TRBV18 | CASSPLPPTSPSYEQYF | TGTGCCAGCTCACCACTGCCCCCCACCTCCCCCTCCTACGAGCAGTACTTC
NA | NA | TRBJ1-5 | TRBV2 | CASKSGVPQPQHF | TGTGCCAGCAAGTCGGGGGTCCCTCAGCCCCAGCATTTT
NA | NA | TRBJ1-2 | TRBV9 | CASSVVVGGGYTF | TGTGCCAGCAGCGTAGTGGTAGGGGGTGGCTACACCTTC
NA | TRBD2 | TRBJ2-1 | TRBV30 | CAWSGGTSPGEQFF | TGTGCCTGGTCGGGGGGGACTAGCCCAGGTGAGCAGTTCTTC
NA | NA | TRBJ1-1 | TRBV9 | CASSVGHLNTEAFF | TGTGCCAGCAGCGTAGGACATTTGAACACTGAAGCTTTCTTT
NA | NA | TRBJ2-1 | TRBV28 | CASSLRREFGNEQFF | TGTGCCAGCAGTTTACGGAGGGAGTTCGGCAATGAGCAGTTCTTC